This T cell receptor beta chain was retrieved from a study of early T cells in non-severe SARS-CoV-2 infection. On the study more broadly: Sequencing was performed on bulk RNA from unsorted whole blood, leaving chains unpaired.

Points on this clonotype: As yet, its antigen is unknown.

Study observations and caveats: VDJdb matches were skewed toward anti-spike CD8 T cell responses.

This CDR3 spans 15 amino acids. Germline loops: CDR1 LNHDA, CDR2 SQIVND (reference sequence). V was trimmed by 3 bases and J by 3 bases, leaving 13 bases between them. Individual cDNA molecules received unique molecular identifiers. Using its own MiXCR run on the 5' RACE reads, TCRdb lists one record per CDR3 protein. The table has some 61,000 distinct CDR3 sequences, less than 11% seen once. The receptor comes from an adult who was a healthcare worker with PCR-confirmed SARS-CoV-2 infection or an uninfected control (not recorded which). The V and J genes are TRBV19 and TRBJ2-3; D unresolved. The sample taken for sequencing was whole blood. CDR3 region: CASSIGPYGTDTQYF. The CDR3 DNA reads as TGTGCCAGTAGTATCGGCCCCTACGGGACAGATACGCAGTATTTT.